One and the same sample provided the 32 T cell receptor beta chains below, sequenced in a study of T cell responses to AZD1222 COVID-19 vaccine. Sequencing was performed with immunoSEQ multiplex PCR; in TCRdb, only in-frame clones are kept and a portion is missing. The data show about 120,000 clones, around nine tenths seen once. The sequenced sample was peripheral blood, obtained on day 0 of AZD1222 vaccination. These receptors were collected from an adult in good health.

The chain employs TRBV7-8 and TRBJ1-1; 11 bases align to TRBD1. This CDR3 contains 11 residues. The germline V gene has CDR1 SGHVS and CDR2 FQNEAQ. Trimming took 5 bases from V and 14 from J; bases not matched to a gene: 4. The CDR3 here is CASSMDRGRFF. Here the CDR3 DNA reads TGTGCCAGCAGCATGGACAGGGGGCGATTCTTT.

The J gene is TRBJ2-3, the V gene TRBV10-1; D may be TRBD2 (5 bases). V shed 1 base and J shed 2 bases, with 10 bases lying between them. This CDR3 comprises 15 residues. Germline V CDR1 and CDR2: WNHNN, SYGVQD (reference sequence). The CDR3, as DNA: TGCGCCAGCAGTGAGTATCCAGCGGCCACAGATACGCAGTATTTT. As protein: CASSEYPAATDTQYF.

The rearrangement uses TRBV3-1 (or the pseudogene TRBV3-2) and TRBJ1-2; 9 nucleotides line up with TRBD1. The CDR3 is made up of 17 amino acids. J was trimmed by 4 bases and V by 1 base; bases with no gene match: 10. Germline V lookup: CDR1 LGHDT, CDR2 YNNKEL (reference sequence). CDR3 region: CASSQALGQGFGYGYTF. The CDR3 DNA reads TGTGCCAGCAGCCAAGCGCTCGGACAGGGGTTTGGCTATGGCTACACCTTC.

The chain combines TRBV27 with TRBJ2-3, with TRBD2 identical over 7 bases. Per the germline V gene, CDR1 is MNHEY and CDR2 is SMNVEV (reference sequence). CDR3 length equals 14 residues. With V trimmed by 6 bases and J by 2 bases, 5 bases remained unmatched. The CDR3 loop is CASRMGLHTDTQYF. The CDR3, as DNA: TGTGCCAGCAGGATGGGACTACACACAGATACGCAGTATTTT.

The chain links TRBV28 to TRBJ1-4; 9 bases line up with TRBD1. The CDR3 length is 17 residues. V shed 4 bases and J 7 bases; nucleotides not matched to a gene: 13. Per germline, CDR1 MDHEN and CDR2 SYDVKM. Here the CDR3 reads CASSSFLTGGGGEKLFF. CDR3 nucleotide sequence: TGTGCCAGCAGTTCTTTCCTTACAGGGGGCGGAGGTGAAAAACTGTTTTTT. Combining the CDR3 with reference TRBV28 and TRBJ1-4 gives the whole variable domain DVKVTQSSRYLVKRTGEKVFLECVQDMDHENMFWYRQDPGLGLRLIYFSYDVKMKEKGDIPEGYSVSREKKERFSLILESASTNQTSMYLCASSSFLTGGGGEKLFFGSGTQLSVL.

CDR3: CASSVGLGNTGELFF. The CDR3, as DNA: TGTGCCAGCAGCGTAGGTCTCGGGAACACCGGGGAGCTGTTTTTT. This rearrangement joins TRBV9 to TRBJ2-2; D remains unclear. Trimming took off 0 bases at V and 1 base at J, with 7 bases between the two ends. This CDR3 has 15 residues. From germline, CDR1 is SGDLS and CDR2 YYNGEE.

The chain combines TRBV29-1 with TRBJ1-3; possibly TRBD1 for D (6 bases). This CDR3 has 14 residues. Germline lookup yields CDR1 SQVTM and CDR2 ANQGSEA. The V gene lost 2 bases and the J gene lost 3 bases, with 11 bases spanning the gap. CDR3: CSVEPRDNGNTIYF. CDR3 nucleotide sequence: TGCAGCGTTGAACCCCGGGACAATGGAAACACCATATATTTT.

This clone has just a few counts. The chain recombines TRBV2 with TRBJ2-7; TRBD2 agrees at 7 bases. Germline values: CDR1 SNHLY, CDR2 FYNNEI. The junction had 6 bases not matched to a gene; V was cut back by 4 bases and J by 3 bases. There are 14 residues in the CDR3. Written as DNA, the CDR3 is TGTGCCAGCAGTGTAGGGAGGGATGGCTACGAGCAGTACTTC. It yields the protein CASSVGRDGYEQYF.

This chain joins TRBV7-6 and TRBJ1-4; tentative D call: TRBD1 (6 bases). V lost 2 bases to trimming and J lost 5 bases, with 12 bases between them. The CDR3 consists of 15 residues. Germline assignment: CDR1 SGHVS and CDR2 FNYEAQ. CDR3 in amino acids: CASSLYGQPNEKLFF. The CDR3 nucleotides read TGTGCCAGCAGCTTATACGGACAGCCCAATGAAAAACTGTTTTTT.

V usage is TRBV6-1 and J usage is TRBJ1-5; D may be TRBD1 (5 bases). The ends were cut back, 3 bases at V and 7 bases at J, with 13 bases in the middle. Germline V gene lookup returns CDR1 MNHNS and CDR2 SASEGT. The CDR3 covers 14 residues. CDR3 sequence: CASSDPGTGQPQHF. The DNA of the CDR3 is TGTGCCAGCAGTGATCCAGGGACGGGGCAGCCCCAGCATTTT.

The V call is TRBV7-2, the J call TRBJ2-2, with TRBD2 matching 11 bases. Germline V gene data show CDR1 as SGHTA and CDR2 as FQGNSA. J was trimmed by 6 bases and V by 2 bases; bases with no gene match: 5. There are 16 residues in the CDR3. The CDR3, as DNA: TGTGCCAGCAGCTTAAGGGTAGCGGGAGGGGCCGGGGAGCTGTTTTTT. Its protein is CASSLRVAGGAGELFF.

This clone occurred once. The chain carries TRBV11-3 and TRBJ2-5; 7 bases agree with TRBD1. With V trimmed by 5 bases and J by 2 bases, 5 bases remained unmatched. Germline V gene sequence: CDR1 SGHNT, CDR2 YENEEA. The CDR3 spans 14 residues. CDR3 sequence: CASSRDSQQETQYF. In DNA form, the CDR3 reads TGTGCCAGCAGCCGGGACAGCCAACAAGAGACCCAGTACTTC.

The V call is TRBV11-2, the J call TRBJ2-2; no definite D call. Trimming pared 1 base from V and 2 bases from J, leaving 11 bases between. CDR3 length equals 16 residues. CDR1 and CDR2 from the germline V gene are SGHAT and FQNNGV. CDR3 sequence reads: CASSLVGGLNTGELFF. In DNA, the CDR3 is TGTGCCAGCAGCTTAGTAGGTGGTCTAAACACCGGGGAGCTGTTTTTT. Together with reference TRBV11-2 and TRBJ2-2, the CDR3 gives the full variable domain: EAGVAQSPRYKIIEKRQSVAFWCNPISGHATLYWYQQILGQGPKLLIQFQNNGVVDDSQLPKDRFSAERLKGVDSTLKIQPAKLEDSAVYLCASSLVGGLNTGELFFGEGSRLTVL.

This chain links TRBV28 with TRBJ1-3; TRBD1 might be the D (5 bases). The CDR3 runs to 15 residues. The germline gives CDR1 MDHEN, CDR2 SYDVKM. The ends were cut back, 3 bases at V and 0 bases at J, with 9 bases in the middle. CDR3 sequence reads: CASSLGRVSGNTIYF. In nucleotides, the CDR3 is TGTGCCAGCAGTTTGGGCAGGGTCTCTGGAAACACCATATATTTT.

The rearrangement uses TRBV3-1 (or the pseudogene TRBV3-2) and TRBJ1-3; D may be TRBD1 (6 bases). Trimming shortened V by 4 bases and J by 4 bases, and 14 bases separated the two germline ends. Germline assignment: CDR1 LGHDT and CDR2 YNNKEL (reference sequence). The CDR3 totals 15 residues. The CDR3 sequence: CASSRQQGLGNTIYF. CDR3 DNA: TGTGCCAGCAGCCGTCAACAGGGTTTAGGAAACACCATATATTTT.

The chain has TRBV3-1 (or the pseudogene TRBV3-2) and TRBJ2-5, with D perhaps being TRBD1 or TRBD2 (6 bases each). The CDR3 loop spans 16 amino acids. CDR1 and CDR2 (germline): LGHDT, YNNKEL (reference sequence). The ends were cut back, 0 bases at V and 5 bases at J, with 16 bases in the middle. The CDR3 bases are TGTGCCAGCAGCCAAGATTTTCGGGGGCTCAGGGAGACCCAGTACTTC. It specifies CASSQDFRGLRETQYF.

This chain links TRBV5-1 with TRBJ2-3, with 10 bases matching TRBD2. With V trimmed by 0 bases and J by 5 bases, 6 bases remained unmatched. CDR1 SGHRS and CDR2 YFSETQ come from the germline V gene. There are 16 residues in the CDR3. The CDR3 loop reads CASSLALAGEVDTQYF. CDR3 DNA sequence: TGCGCCAGCAGCTTGGCCCTAGCGGGAGAAGTAGATACGCAGTATTTT.

The chain employs TRBV6-5 and TRBJ2-1, with 11 bases aligning to TRBD2. This CDR3 is 15 amino acids long. Germline V gene lookup returns CDR1 MNHEY and CDR2 SVGAGI. Trimming removed 6 bases from V and 5 bases from J; junction bases left unmatched: 6. CDR3 nucleotide sequence: TGTGCCAGCAGCGATGGACTAGCGGGCAACAATGAGCAGTTCTTC. Protein: CASSDGLAGNNEQFF.

J is TRBJ1-1 and V is TRBV6-5, with D maybe TRBD1 (6 bases). The germline CDR1 and CDR2 sequences are MNHEY and SVGAGI. This CDR3 has 13 amino acids. With 10 bases removed from V and 2 bases from J, the gap between germline ends came to 14 bases. CDR3 sequence: CATWGGFNTEAFF. CDR3 DNA sequence: TGTGCCACTTGGGGGGGCTTTAACACTGAAGCTTTCTTT.

The CDR3 here is CASSPGVGGYTF. CDR3 bases: TGTGCCAGCAGTCCAGGAGTAGGTGGCTACACCTTC. This rearrangement joins TRBV6-5 to TRBJ1-2; D gene unclear. The CDR3 extends over 12 amino acids. Germline values: CDR1 MNHEY, CDR2 SVGAGI. Trimming took 5 bases from V and 7 from J, leaving 11 bases between them.

The chain joins TRBV2 to TRBJ2-4; D assignment may be TRBD1 or TRBD2 (5 bases each). Germline CDR1 and CDR2: SNHLY and FYNNEI. The CDR3 has 17 amino acids. With 3 bases removed from V and 0 bases from J, the gap between germline ends came to 15 bases. CDR3 in amino acids: CASSEEASTGAKNIQYF. In nucleotides, the CDR3 is TGTGCCAGCAGTGAGGAGGCCTCAACAGGAGCCAAAAACATTCAGTACTTC. Based on the CDR3 plus reference TRBV2 and TRBJ2-4, the full variable domain is EPEVTQTPSHQVTQMGQEVILRCVPISNHLYFYWYRQILGQKVEFLVSFYNNEISEKSEIFDDQFSVERPDGSNFTLKIRSTKLEDSAMYFCASSEEASTGAKNIQYFGAGTRLSVL.

Here the CDR3 reads CASSLGGDSGNTIYF. CDR3 in DNA: TGTGCCAGCAGCTTAGGGGGAGACTCTGGAAACACCATATATTTT. The rearrangement links TRBV11-2 to TRBJ1-3; no clear D. V shed 1 base and J shed 0 bases, with 7 bases lying between them. Looked up from germline, CDR1 is SGHAT and CDR2 is FQNNGV. This CDR3 spans 15 amino acids.

This clone appeared once. This sequence joins TRBV19 and TRBJ2-3, with D possibly TRBD1 on 5 matching bases. Per the germline V gene, CDR1 is LNHDA and CDR2 is SQIVND (reference sequence). The CDR3 covers 14 residues. V gave up 4 bases and J gave up 0 bases, with 8 bases separating them. In DNA form, the CDR3 reads TGTGCCAGTAGTAGGGGCGAAAGCACAGATACGCAGTATTTT. Its protein product is CASSRGESTDTQYF.

For the CDR3, the DNA is TGTGCCAGCAGTTCTAGACCGTCCCAAGAGACCCAGTACTTC. Protein sequence: CASSSRPSQETQYF. This rearrangement joins TRBV2 to TRBJ2-5; D ambiguous. Trimming removed 5 bases from V and 1 base from J, with 11 bases in between. Germline V gene data show CDR1 as SNHLY and CDR2 as FYNNEI. The CDR3 is made up of 14 amino acids.

The chain recombines TRBV9 with TRBJ2-2; no definite D call. Trimming removed 7 bases at V and 0 bases at J, with 10 bases between. Germline CDR1 SGDLS, CDR2 YYNGEE. CDR3 size: 14 residues. The CDR3 sequence is CASESIPNTGELFF. In DNA form, the CDR3 reads TGTGCCAGCGAATCAATACCGAACACCGGGGAGCTGTTTTTT.

The V call is TRBV5-1, the J call TRBJ1-4; 7 positions agree with TRBD1. V lost 6 bases and J lost 0; bases outside the gene matches: 5. Germline V lookup: CDR1 SGHRS, CDR2 YFSETQ. CDR3 length: 15 amino acids. The CDR3 DNA follows: TGCGCCAGCACCCCTGGGACAGCAACTAATGAAAAACTGTTTTTT. This sequence encodes CASTPGTATNEKLFF.

The chain employs TRBV11-2 and TRBJ1-3; D remains unclear. Germline CDR1 SGHAT, CDR2 FQNNGV. V shed 4 bases and J shed 4 bases, with 11 bases lying between them. The CDR3 is 14 amino acids. CDR3 in DNA: TGTGCCAGCAGCTCCTTGAGGGAGGGAAACACCATATATTTT. The encoded protein is CASSSLREGNTIYF.

The J gene is TRBJ1-1, the V gene TRBV7-6; unclear D gene. CDR1 is SGHVS and CDR2 is FNYEAQ in the germline V gene. Trimming took off 8 bases at V and 1 base at J, with 11 bases between the two ends. CDR3 length equals 13 residues. In nucleotides, the CDR3 is TGTGCCAGCGCGGCCACTTCGAACACTGAAGCTTTCTTT. This sequence encodes CASAATSNTEAFF.

The V call is TRBV28, the J call TRBJ2-7; possible D gene TRBD2, 7 bases. CDR3 length: 15 residues. Trimming stripped 6 bases from V and 3 bases from J, with 18 bases between. Germline V CDR1 and CDR2: MDHEN, SYDVKM. CDR3 residues: CASRSWGGLNYEQYF. CDR3 sequence (DNA): TGTGCCAGCAGGTCGTGGGGGGGCCTCAACTACGAGCAGTACTTC.

The V and J genes are TRBV7-2 and TRBJ1-2, with no clear D. Per germline, CDR1 SGHTA and CDR2 FQGNSA. Trimming stripped 5 bases from V and 7 bases from J, with 17 bases between. The CDR3 sequence is 14 residues long. CDR3 nucleotides: TGTGCCAGCAGCCCAGCGGTGGCCCGGGGTGGCTACACCTTC. Translation gives CASSPAVARGGYTF.

This chain joins TRBV7-8 and TRBJ2-7; 7 bases match TRBD1. Unmatched junction bases numbered 10, after V lost 5 bases and J lost 3 bases. The CDR3 is 15 residues long. Per germline, CDR1 SGHVS and CDR2 FQNEAQ. The CDR3 region is CASSTRQGPSYEQYF. CDR3 coding DNA: TGTGCCAGCAGCACTCGACAGGGCCCCAGCTACGAGCAGTACTTC.

The rearrangement links TRBV24-1 to TRBJ1-1, with TRBD1 matching 9 bases. The germline V gene has CDR1 KGHDR and CDR2 SFDVKD. The V and J ends lost 7 bases and 3 bases, in that order; junction bases with no gene match: 2. The CDR3 is 13 residues long. The CDR3 region is CATRGQGDTEAFF. DNA for the CDR3: TGTGCCACCAGGGGACAGGGAGACACTGAAGCTTTCTTT.